The 5 T cell receptor beta chains reported below all come from one sample, sequenced in a study of monozygotic twins with inflammatory bowel disease. No DNA is given; TCRdb re-called the 5' RACE reads and lists each CDR3 protein once. This repertoire includes about 200,000 distinct CDR3 sequences. The sample comprised blood. All receptors come from a human donor with ulcerative colitis or Crohn's disease, or a healthy co-twin of an affected twin (not recorded which).

The V call is TRBV6-5, the J call TRBJ2-3. CDR1 and CDR2 (germline): MNHEY, SVGAGI. The CDR3 is 14 residues long. Here the CDR3 reads CASSYSGVTDTQYF.

CDR3 sequence: CSVSGEKTDTQYF. The rearrangement uses TRBV20-1 and TRBJ2-3; TCRdb outputs TRBD1, but without DNA this stays unchecked. The V gene's germline CDR1 is DFQATT and CDR2 SNEGSKA (reference sequence). This CDR3 region has 13 residues.

V gene TRBV12-3 or TRBV12-4 combines with J gene TRBJ2-1; the TRBD1 assignment by TCRdb is unverifiable without DNA. The CDR3 runs 14 residues. The CDR3 spells CASSPGQGDNEQFF.

V gene TRBV5-1 combines with J gene TRBJ2-2; TCRdb's D call of TRBD1 is untestable without DNA. The CDR3 extends over 15 amino acids. Germline CDR1 is SGHRS and CDR2 is YFSETQ. The CDR3 here is CASSPLASGTGELFF. Based on the CDR3 plus reference TRBV5-1 and TRBJ2-2, the full variable domain is KAGVTQTPRYLIKTRGQQVTLSCSPISGHRSVSWYQQTPGQGLQFLFEYFSETQRNKGNFPGRFSGRQFSNSRSEMNVSTLELGDSALYLCASSPLASGTGELFFGEGSRLTVL.

The V call is TRBV28, the J call TRBJ1-5. Germline CDR1 MDHEN, CDR2 SYDVKM. The CDR3 covers 15 residues. This chain's CDR3 is CASRHRIFSNQPQHF.